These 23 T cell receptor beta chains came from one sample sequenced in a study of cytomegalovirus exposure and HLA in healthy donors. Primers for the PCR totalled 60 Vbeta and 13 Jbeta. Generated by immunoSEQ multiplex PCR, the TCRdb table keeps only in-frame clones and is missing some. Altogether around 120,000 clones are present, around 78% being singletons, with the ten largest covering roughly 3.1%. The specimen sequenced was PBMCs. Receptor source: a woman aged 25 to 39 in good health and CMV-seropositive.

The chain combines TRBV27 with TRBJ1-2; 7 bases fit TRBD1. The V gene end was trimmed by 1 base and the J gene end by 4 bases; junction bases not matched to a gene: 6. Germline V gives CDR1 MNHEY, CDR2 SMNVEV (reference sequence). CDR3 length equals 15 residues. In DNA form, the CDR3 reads TGTGCCAGCAGTTTATACTCGGGACAGTCCTATGGCTACACCTTC. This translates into CASSLYSGQSYGYTF.

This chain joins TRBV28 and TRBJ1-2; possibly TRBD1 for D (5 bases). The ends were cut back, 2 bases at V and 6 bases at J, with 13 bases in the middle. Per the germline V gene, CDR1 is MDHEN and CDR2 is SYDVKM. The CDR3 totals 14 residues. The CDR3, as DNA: TGTGCCAGCAGTTTAAGGGCCAGGGTGCATGGCTACACCTTC. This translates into CASSLRARVHGYTF.

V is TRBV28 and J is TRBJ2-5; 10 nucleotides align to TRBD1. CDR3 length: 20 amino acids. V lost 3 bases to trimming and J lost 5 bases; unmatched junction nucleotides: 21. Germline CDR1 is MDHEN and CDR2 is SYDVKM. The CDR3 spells CASSLGARDRGLGLWETQYF. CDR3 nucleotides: TGTGCCAGCAGTTTGGGCGCCCGGGACAGGGGTTTGGGACTCTGGGAGACCCAGTACTTC. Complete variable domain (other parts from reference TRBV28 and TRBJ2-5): DVKVTQSSRYLVKRTGEKVFLECVQDMDHENMFWYRQDPGLGLRLIYFSYDVKMKEKGDIPEGYSVSREKKERFSLILESASTNQTSMYLCASSLGARDRGLGLWETQYFGPGTRLLVL.

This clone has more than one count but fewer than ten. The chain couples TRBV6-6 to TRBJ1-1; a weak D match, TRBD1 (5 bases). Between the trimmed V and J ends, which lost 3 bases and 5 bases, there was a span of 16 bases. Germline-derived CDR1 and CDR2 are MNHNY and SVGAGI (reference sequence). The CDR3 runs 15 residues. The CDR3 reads CASSYLRGLGTEAFF. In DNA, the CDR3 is TGTGCCAGCAGTTATCTGCGGGGGTTAGGTACTGAAGCTTTCTTT.

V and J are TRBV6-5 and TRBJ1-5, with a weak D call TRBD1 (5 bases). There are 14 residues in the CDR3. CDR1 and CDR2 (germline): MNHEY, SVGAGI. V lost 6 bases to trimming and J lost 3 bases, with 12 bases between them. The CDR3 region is CASSRGTDNQPQHF. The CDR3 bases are TGTGCCAGCAGCCGCGGGACGGACAATCAGCCCCAGCATTTT.

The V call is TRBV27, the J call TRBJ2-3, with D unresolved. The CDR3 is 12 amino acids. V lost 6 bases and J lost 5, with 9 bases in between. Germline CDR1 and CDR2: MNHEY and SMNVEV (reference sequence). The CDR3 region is CASRSPGDTQYF. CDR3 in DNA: TGTGCCAGCAGATCGCCGGGAGATACGCAGTATTTT.

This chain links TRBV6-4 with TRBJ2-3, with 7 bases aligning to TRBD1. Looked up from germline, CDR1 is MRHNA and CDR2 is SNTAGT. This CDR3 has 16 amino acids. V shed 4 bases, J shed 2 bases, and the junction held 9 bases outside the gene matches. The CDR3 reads CASSVPWDSFTDTQYF. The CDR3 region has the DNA TGTGCCAGCAGTGTACCTTGGGACAGCTTCACAGATACGCAGTATTTT.

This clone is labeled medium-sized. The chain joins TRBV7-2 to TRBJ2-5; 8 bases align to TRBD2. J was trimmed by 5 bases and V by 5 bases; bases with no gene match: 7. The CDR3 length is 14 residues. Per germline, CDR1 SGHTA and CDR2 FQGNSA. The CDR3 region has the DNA TGTGCCAGCAGCCCATGGCGGGGGGATGAGACCCAGTACTTC. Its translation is CASSPWRGDETQYF. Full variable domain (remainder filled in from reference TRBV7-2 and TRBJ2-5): GAGVSQSPSNKVTEKGKDVELRCDPISGHTALYWYRQSLGQGLEFLIYFQGNSAPDKSGLPSDRFSAERTGGSVSTLTIQRTQQEDSAVYLCASSPWRGDETQYFGPGTRLLVL.

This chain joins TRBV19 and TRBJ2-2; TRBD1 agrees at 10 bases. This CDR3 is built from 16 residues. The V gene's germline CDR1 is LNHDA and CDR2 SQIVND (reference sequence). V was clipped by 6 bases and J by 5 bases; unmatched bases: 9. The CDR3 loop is CASREGGTGETGELFF. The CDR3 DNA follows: TGTGCCAGTAGAGAGGGTGGGACAGGGGAAACCGGGGAGCTGTTTTTT.

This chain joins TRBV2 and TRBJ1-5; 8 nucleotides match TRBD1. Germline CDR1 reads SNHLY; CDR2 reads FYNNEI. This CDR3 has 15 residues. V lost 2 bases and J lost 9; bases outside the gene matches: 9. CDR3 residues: CASSERQGPLWPQHF. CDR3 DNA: TGTGCCAGCAGTGAACGACAGGGGCCGCTTTGGCCCCAGCATTTT.

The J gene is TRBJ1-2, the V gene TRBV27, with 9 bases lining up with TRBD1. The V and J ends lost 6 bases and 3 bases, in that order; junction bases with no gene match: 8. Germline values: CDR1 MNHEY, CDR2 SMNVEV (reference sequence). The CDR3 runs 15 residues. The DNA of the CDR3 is TGTGCCAGCAGCAGACAGGGACAGGGAGACTATGGCTACACCTTC. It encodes CASSRQGQGDYGYTF.

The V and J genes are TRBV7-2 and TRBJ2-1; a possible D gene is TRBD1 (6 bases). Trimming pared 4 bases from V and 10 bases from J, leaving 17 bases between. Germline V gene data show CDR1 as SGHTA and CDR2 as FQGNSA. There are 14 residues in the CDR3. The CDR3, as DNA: TGTGCCAGCAGCTATCGTGACCCCGACAGGGAGCAGTTCTTC. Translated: CASSYRDPDREQFF.

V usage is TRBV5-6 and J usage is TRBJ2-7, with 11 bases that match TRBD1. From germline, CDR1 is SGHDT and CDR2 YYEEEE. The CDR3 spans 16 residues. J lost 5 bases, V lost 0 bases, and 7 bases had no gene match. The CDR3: CASSLVGTGGFHEQYF. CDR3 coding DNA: TGTGCCAGCAGCTTGGTTGGGACAGGGGGTTTCCACGAGCAGTACTTC.

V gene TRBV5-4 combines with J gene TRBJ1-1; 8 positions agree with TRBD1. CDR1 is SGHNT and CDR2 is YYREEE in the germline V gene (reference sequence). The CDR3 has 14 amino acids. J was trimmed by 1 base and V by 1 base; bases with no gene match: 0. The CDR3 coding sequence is TGTGCCAGCAGCTTGACAGGGGGGAACACTGAAGCTTTCTTT. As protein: CASSLTGGNTEAFF. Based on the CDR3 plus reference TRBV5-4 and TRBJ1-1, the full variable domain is ETGVTQSPTHLIKTRGQQVTLRCSSQSGHNTVSWYQQALGQGPQFIFQYYREEENGRGNFPPRFSGLQFPNYSSELNVNALELDDSALYLCASSLTGGNTEAFFGQGTRLTVV.

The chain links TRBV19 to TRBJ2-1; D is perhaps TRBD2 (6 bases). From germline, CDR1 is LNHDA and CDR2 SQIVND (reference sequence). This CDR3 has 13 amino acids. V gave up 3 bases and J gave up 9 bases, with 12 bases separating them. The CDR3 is CASSIGGAAEQFF. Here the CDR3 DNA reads TGTGCCAGTAGTATCGGGGGAGCCGCTGAGCAGTTCTTC. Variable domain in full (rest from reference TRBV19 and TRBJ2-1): DGGITQSPKYLFRKEGQNVTLSCEQNLNHDAMYWYRQDPGQGLRLIYYSQIVNDFQKGDIAEGYSVSREKKESFPLTVTSAQKNPTAFYLCASSIGGAAEQFFGPGTRLTVL.

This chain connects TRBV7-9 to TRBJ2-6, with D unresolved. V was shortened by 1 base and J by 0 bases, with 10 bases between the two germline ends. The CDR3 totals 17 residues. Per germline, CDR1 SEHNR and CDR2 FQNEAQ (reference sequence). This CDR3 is CASSLGSTASGANVLTF. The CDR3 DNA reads TGTGCCAGCAGCTTAGGCAGTACCGCCTCTGGGGCCAACGTCCTGACTTTC.

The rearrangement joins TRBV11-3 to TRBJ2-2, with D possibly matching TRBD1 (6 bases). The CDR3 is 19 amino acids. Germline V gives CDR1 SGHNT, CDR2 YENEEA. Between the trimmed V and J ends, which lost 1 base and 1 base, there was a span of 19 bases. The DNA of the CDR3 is TGTGCCAGCAGCTTAGGGGGTTGGGGGCTCCCTAAGAACACCGGGGAGCTGTTTTTT. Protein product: CASSLGGWGLPKNTGELFF. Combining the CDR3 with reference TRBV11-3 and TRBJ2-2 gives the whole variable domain EAGVVQSPRYKIIEKKQPVAFWCNPISGHNTLYWYLQNLGQGPELLIRYENEEAVDDSQLPKDRFSAERLKGVDSTLKIQPAELGDSAVYLCASSLGGWGLPKNTGELFFGEGSRLTVL.

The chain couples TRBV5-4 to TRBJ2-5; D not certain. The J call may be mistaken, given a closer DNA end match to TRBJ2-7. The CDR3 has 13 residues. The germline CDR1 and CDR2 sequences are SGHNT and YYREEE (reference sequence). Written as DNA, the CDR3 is TGTGCCAGCAGCTTGGGTCCCGTCACCGAGCAGTACTTC. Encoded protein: CASSLGPVTEQYF.

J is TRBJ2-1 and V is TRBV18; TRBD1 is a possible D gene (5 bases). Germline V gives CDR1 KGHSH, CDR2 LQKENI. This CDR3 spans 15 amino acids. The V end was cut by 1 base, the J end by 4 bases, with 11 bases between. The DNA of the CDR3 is TGTGCCAGCTCACCACGACCCGACAGTTACAATGAGCAGTTCTTC. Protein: CASSPRPDSYNEQFF.

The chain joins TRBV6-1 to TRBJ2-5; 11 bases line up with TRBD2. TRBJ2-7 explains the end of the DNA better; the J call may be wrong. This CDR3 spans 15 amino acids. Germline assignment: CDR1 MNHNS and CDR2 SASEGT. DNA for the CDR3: TGTGCCAGCAGACCATTAGCGGGGGGGGGTTCCGAGCAGTACTTC. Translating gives CASRPLAGGGSEQYF.

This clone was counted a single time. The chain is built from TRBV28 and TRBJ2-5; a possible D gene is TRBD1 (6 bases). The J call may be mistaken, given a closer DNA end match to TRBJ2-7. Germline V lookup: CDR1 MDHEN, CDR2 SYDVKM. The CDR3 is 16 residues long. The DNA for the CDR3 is TGTGCCAGCAGTTTAGGGGGCAGGGCGGGCTCCTACGAGCAGTACTTC. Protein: CASSLGGRAGSYEQYF.

The DNA of the CDR3 is TGTGCCAGCAGCCTGATTGACACACTGAATTCACCCCTCCACTTT. This codes for CASSLIDTLNSPLHF. This chain links TRBV9 with TRBJ1-6; D remains ambiguous. Trimming pared 4 bases from V and 7 bases from J, leaving 15 bases between. From germline, CDR1 is SGDLS and CDR2 YYNGEE. The CDR3 totals 15 residues.

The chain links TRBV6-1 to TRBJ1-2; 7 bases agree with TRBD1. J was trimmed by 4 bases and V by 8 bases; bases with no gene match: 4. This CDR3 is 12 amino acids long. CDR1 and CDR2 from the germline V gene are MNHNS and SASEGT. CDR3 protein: CASASGGYGYTF. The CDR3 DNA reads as TGTGCCAGCGCGTCAGGGGGCTATGGCTACACCTTC.